These 25 T cell receptor beta chains were all obtained from the same sample, sequenced in a study of blood T cell repertoires in COVID-19 (dated by TCRdb to the early 2020s). Receptor libraries were prepared by the immunoSEQ multiplex PCR assay. Held by TCRdb, this immuneACCESS table contains in-frame sequences only and omits some clones. Under half of the omission traces to an unresolved V gene where checked; the cause of the rest is unknown. Recorded for this sample are 270,000 or so clones; about 81% of them occurred a single time. Jointly, the top ten make up 1.4% to 1.5% of the sample. Sequencing input: peripheral blood. The receptors stem from a human donor with COVID-19, enrolled during active disease. The donor label of this sample is uncertain.

This clone was observed once. The chain combines TRBV5-6 with TRBJ2-1; D remains ambiguous. Trimming left V 3 bases short and J 3 bases short, with 19 bases between. The CDR3 length is 17 residues. CDR1 is SGHDT, CDR2 YYEEEE, per germline. The CDR3 loop reads CASSSPLRRSNYNEQFF. The CDR3 DNA reads as TGTGCCAGCAGCTCACCCCTACGTCGTTCTAACTACAATGAGCAGTTCTTC.

This chain joins TRBV29-1 and TRBJ2-7, with TRBD1 matching 10 bases. CDR3 length: 13 residues. Trimming cost V 6 bases and J 2 bases; bases outside gene matches: 4. The V gene's germline CDR1 is SQVTM and CDR2 ANQGSEA. This chain's CDR3 is CSVRDRGPYEQYF. CDR3 DNA sequence: TGCAGCGTCCGGGACAGGGGCCCCTACGAGCAGTACTTC.

This chain joins TRBV7-2 and TRBJ1-4; 9 positions match TRBD1. V shed 5 bases and J 7 bases; nucleotides not matched to a gene: 8. CDR1 is SGHTA, CDR2 FQGNSA, per germline. This CDR3 has 15 amino acids. The CDR3 is CASSQGTGTGEKLFF. In DNA, the CDR3 is TGTGCCAGCAGCCAGGGGACAGGGACCGGTGAAAAACTGTTTTTT.

The genes are TRBV27 and TRBJ2-5, with 10 bases identical to TRBD2. This CDR3 is built from 19 residues. J was trimmed by 6 bases and V by 7 bases; bases with no gene match: 23. The germline V gene encodes CDR1 MNHEY and CDR2 SMNVEV (reference sequence). CDR3 amino acids: CASTPSPTGVAGGSKTQYF. CDR3 sequence (DNA): TGTGCCAGCACTCCTTCCCCCACCGGGGTAGCGGGAGGTAGTAAGACCCAGTACTTC.

V usage is TRBV30 and J usage is TRBJ2-3, with D perhaps TRBD1 (5 bases). The germline V and J ends were trimmed by 0 bases and 4 bases, with 8 bases remaining between them. Germline CDR1 reads GTSNPN; CDR2 reads SVGIG (reference sequence). This CDR3 region has 13 residues. Written as DNA, the CDR3 is TGTGCCTGGAGTGTTAGGGGCGCAGATACGCAGTATTTT. It translates to CAWSVRGADTQYF.

The gene calls are TRBV27 and TRBJ2-7; 7 bases match TRBD1. CDR1 is MNHEY, CDR2 SMNVEV, per germline (reference sequence). This CDR3 is built from 14 residues. Trimming at V came to 3 bases and at J to 2 bases, leaving 4 bases not matched to a gene. The CDR3 loop reads CASSFGTETYEQYF. The CDR3 coding sequence is TGTGCCAGCAGTTTCGGGACAGAAACCTACGAGCAGTACTTC.

V and J are TRBV4-3 and TRBJ2-6, with a possible D match to TRBD1 (6 bases). The CDR3 runs to 17 residues. V was pared by 2 bases and J by 2 bases, with 13 bases between. Germline loops: CDR1 LGHNA, CDR2 YSLEER. CDR3 bases: TGCGCCAGCAGCCAACACACGACAGGAACTGGGGCCAACGTCCTGACTTTC. Protein sequence: CASSQHTTGTGANVLTF.

The genes are TRBV11-1 and TRBJ2-2; 8 bases align to TRBD2. Trimming took 6 bases from V and 5 from J; bases not matched to a gene: 11. The length of the CDR3 is 16 residues. Looked up from germline, CDR1 is SGHAT and CDR2 is FQDESV (reference sequence). The DNA of the CDR3 is TGTGCCAGCAGAGGAGCCGGGAGGGCCCGTACCGGGGAGCTGTTTTTT. It is translated as CASRGAGRARTGELFF.

The J gene is TRBJ1-2, the V gene TRBV28, with TRBD1 matching over 10 bases. The CDR3 has 12 amino acids. Germline V CDR1 and CDR2: MDHEN, SYDVKM. The V gene end was trimmed by 10 bases and the J gene end by 6 bases; junction bases not matched to a gene: 5. In DNA form, the CDR3 reads TGTGCCACCGACAGGGGGCCGAATGGCTACACCTTC. Its translation: CATDRGPNGYTF.

This clone appeared a few times. This chain connects TRBV4-3 to TRBJ1-2, with a tentative D call TRBD1 (5 bases). V was trimmed by 0 bases and J by 8 bases, leaving 13 bases between them. Per the germline V gene, CDR1 is LGHNA and CDR2 is YSLEER. The CDR3 extends over 14 amino acids. Here the CDR3 DNA reads TGCGCCAGCAGCCAAGATCCGGGGGTAGGAGGCTACACCTTC. It yields the protein CASSQDPGVGGYTF.

A word on this clone: At one end the junction does not follow the germline gene, possibly because of a read error. This chain connects TRBV7-7 to TRBJ2-3, with TRBD1 matching 9 bases. The CDR3 is 16 residues long. CDR1 and CDR2 (germline): SSHAT, FNYEAQ (reference sequence). DNA of the CDR3: TGTGCTAGCAGCCCCACCTGGACAGGGGGCACAGATACGCAGTATTTT. Translated, it gives CASSPTWTGGTDTQYF. Filled out from reference TRBV7-7 and TRBJ2-3, the complete variable domain reads GAGVSQSPRYKVTKRGQDVTLRCDPISSHATLYWYQQALGQGPEFLTYFNYEAQPDKSGLPSDRFSAERPEGSISTLTIQRTEQRDSAMYRCASSPTWTGGTDTQYFGPGTRLTVL.

This clone is a singleton in its sample. V is TRBV10-2 and J is TRBJ1-1, with TRBD1 matching over 7 bases. The CDR3 runs to 15 residues. CDR1 is WSHSY and CDR2 is SAAADI in the germline V gene. The V and J ends lost 6 bases and 8 bases, in that order; junction bases with no gene match: 15. CDR3 in amino acids: CASRETGTAQLEAFF. The DNA of the CDR3 is TGCGCCAGCAGGGAGACCGGGACAGCGCAATTAGAAGCTTTCTTT.

The genes are TRBV7-6 and TRBJ2-6; 11 bases agree with TRBD1. V gave up 3 bases and J gave up 0 bases; unmatched junction bases: 1. The CDR3 contains 17 residues. Germline V gene lookup returns CDR1 SGHVS and CDR2 FNYEAQ. CDR3 residues: CASSLGQGDSGANVLTF. The CDR3 DNA reads as TGTGCCAGCAGCTTGGGACAGGGGGACTCTGGGGCCAACGTCCTGACTTTC.

The V and J genes are TRBV27 and TRBJ2-7, with D possibly TRBD1 on 5 matching bases. This CDR3 spans 14 amino acids. From germline, CDR1 is MNHEY and CDR2 SMNVEV (reference sequence). Trimming stripped 1 base from V and 2 bases from J, with 9 bases between. CDR3 DNA sequence: TGTGCCAGCAGTTTATATCAGGGTCCCTACGAGCAGTACTTC. Its protein is CASSLYQGPYEQYF.

The V gene is TRBV2, the J gene TRBJ2-3, with TRBD2 identical over 8 bases. The V gene end was trimmed by 3 bases and the J gene end by 1 base; junction bases not matched to a gene: 3. Germline V lookup: CDR1 SNHLY, CDR2 FYNNEI. The CDR3 consists of 15 residues. The CDR3 sequence: CASSDGGDGTDTQYF. DNA of the CDR3: TGTGCCAGCAGTGACGGGGGGGACGGCACAGATACGCAGTATTTT.

The rearrangement uses TRBV10-3 and TRBJ1-6; D perhaps matches TRBD1 (5 bases). The CDR3 is 14 amino acids. Germline values: CDR1 ENHRY, CDR2 SYGVKD. The V gene lost 7 bases and the J gene lost 7 bases, with 14 bases spanning the gap. The CDR3 bases are TGTGCCATCAAGGGGAGGGGAGGAAATTCACCCCTCCACTTT. It yields the protein CAIKGRGGNSPLHF.

The chain has TRBV7-8 and TRBJ2-7; 7 bases align to TRBD2. The length of the CDR3 is 13 residues. From germline, CDR1 is SGHVS and CDR2 FQNEAQ. Trimming took 0 bases from V and 13 from J; bases not matched to a gene: 9. CDR3 DNA: TGTGCCAGCAGCTTAGCGGGGGGGGAGATGCGCTACTTC. Encoded protein: CASSLAGGEMRYF.

This clone came up once. The chain couples TRBV5-1 to TRBJ1-5; tentatively, D is TRBD1 (6 bases). The germline gives CDR1 SGHRS, CDR2 YFSETQ. The length of the CDR3 is 15 residues. The ends were cut back, 4 bases at V and 0 bases at J, with 11 bases in the middle. In DNA form, the CDR3 reads TGCGCCAGCAGCCAGACAGGAAGTAGCAATCAGCCCCAGCATTTT. This encodes CASSQTGSSNQPQHF.

The gene calls are TRBV4-1 and TRBJ2-7; D is unresolved. This CDR3 is 13 amino acids long. Per germline, CDR1 MGHRA and CDR2 YSYEKL. V was cut by 4 bases and J by 4 bases, with 11 bases left in between. The CDR3 bases are TGCGCCAGCAGCCTAGAGGAGATTTACGAGCAGTACTTC. It specifies CASSLEEIYEQYF.

The chain recombines TRBV7-8 with TRBJ2-1, with D tentatively TRBD2 (6 bases). The germline V gene encodes CDR1 SGHVS and CDR2 FQNEAQ. Trimming left V 4 bases short and J 10 bases short, with 14 bases between. The length of the CDR3 is 13 residues. As DNA, the CDR3 is TGTGCCAGCAGCTCGGGACTTCCACAAGAGCAGTTCTTC. It translates to CASSSGLPQEQFF. Drawing the rest from reference TRBV7-8 and TRBJ2-1, the complete variable domain is GAGVSQSPRYKVAKRGQDVALRCDPISGHVSLFWYQQALGQGPEFLTYFQNEAQLDKSGLPSDRFFAERPEGSVSTLKIQRTQQEDSAVYLCASSSGLPQEQFFGPGTRLTVL.

This rearrangement joins TRBV30 to TRBJ2-6, with unresolved D. Germline CDR1 GTSNPN, CDR2 SVGIG (reference sequence). The length of the CDR3 is 14 residues. Trimming removed 1 base at V and 1 base at J, with 5 bases between. The CDR3 protein is CAWSGRSGANVLTF. The CDR3 DNA sequence: TGTGCCTGGAGTGGGAGATCTGGGGCCAACGTCCTGACTTTC.

This clone has more than one count but fewer than ten. The rearrangement uses TRBV4-1 and TRBJ1-2; TRBD1 matches at 8 bases. The CDR3 loop spans 15 amino acids. Trimming took 1 base from V and 3 from J; bases not matched to a gene: 4. Germline CDR1 and CDR2: MGHRA and YSYEKL. The CDR3 DNA reads as TGCGCCAGCAGCCAAGGGGACAGGACCTACTATGGCTACACCTTC. The encoded protein is CASSQGDRTYYGYTF.

Concerning this clone: This sequence may be a read error, since a much larger clone differs from it by one base. Other DNA sequences in the same sample also yield this CDR3. The chain carries TRBV6-5 and TRBJ2-7; no clear D gene. Germline CDR1 and CDR2: MNHEY and SVGAGI. Trimming shortened V by 6 bases and J by 2 bases, and 5 bases separated the two germline ends. The CDR3 sequence is 11 residues long. The CDR3 is CASSPAYEQYF. The CDR3 bases are TGTGCCAGCAGCCCAGCCTACGAGCAGTACTTC.

This clone was detected only a few times. The chain has TRBV7-2 and TRBJ1-4; TRBD1 matches 7 bases. The CDR3 covers 15 residues. The trim removed 0 bases at V and 8 bases at J, leaving 6 bases unmatched. Germline loops: CDR1 SGHTA, CDR2 FQGNSA. The CDR3 here is CASSLAGTAKEKLFF. The CDR3 coding sequence is TGTGCCAGCAGCTTAGCGGGGACAGCAAAAGAAAAACTGTTTTTT.

This sequence joins TRBV2 and TRBJ2-3; TRBD2 agrees at 11 bases. CDR3 length equals 17 residues. The J segment lost 2 bases and the V segment lost 6 bases, leaving 10 bases of the junction unmatched. Germline CDR1 SNHLY, CDR2 FYNNEI. CDR3 DNA: TGTGCCAGCAGATCAAGGGGGGGACTAGCGGTCACAGATACGCAGTATTTT. Its translation is CASRSRGGLAVTDTQYF.